This is a list of T cell receptor beta chains from one sample in a study of T-cell reconstitution after alpha-beta-depleted transplantation in children. TCRdb re-called the PCR reads with MiXCR, one entry per CDR3 protein. This table holds about 200,000 distinct CDR3 sequences, under 8.5% found once. The source was PBMCs, collected before TCRalphabeta/CD19-depleted stem cell transplant. The source is a boy aged 2-9 years with acute lymphoblastic leukemia, due to receive a stem cell transplant. Both conserved end residues are part of each CDR3. A D gene is named only where the DNA matches it firmly. Clone size is given for some rows only: seen once, a few or many times, or a class if the clone is expanded.

CDR3aa: CASSQNLDGYYEQYF
CDR3nt: TGTGCCAGCAGCCAGAACCTGGACGGCTACTACGAGCAGTACTTC
v_gene: TRBV3-1
j_gene: TRBJ2-7
abundance: few
d_gene: -

CDR3aa: CASSLDGMANIQYF
CDR3nt: TGTGCCAGCAGCTTAGATGGGATGGCAAACATTCAGTACTTC
v_gene: TRBV13
j_gene: TRBJ2-4
abundance: many
d_gene: -

CDR3aa: CASSLVLAQSTDTQYF
CDR3nt: TGTGCCAGCAGCTTAGTGCTAGCGCAGAGCACAGATACGCAGTATTTT
v_gene: TRBV7-2
j_gene: TRBJ2-3
abundance: many
d_gene: -

CDR3aa: CATRDVGYNEQFF
CDR3nt: TGTGCCACCAGGGATGTGGGGTACAATGAGCAGTTCTTC
v_gene: TRBV10-3
j_gene: TRBJ2-1
abundance: many
d_gene: -

CDR3aa: CASSAGTAPRDGELFF
CDR3nt: TGTGCCAGCAGCGCCGGGACAGCCCCCAGAGACGGGGAGCTGTTTTTT
v_gene: TRBV7-3
j_gene: TRBJ2-2
abundance: many
d_gene: TRBD1

CDR3aa: CASSWTEGYNEQFF
CDR3nt: TGTGCCAGCAGTTGGACTGAGGGGTACAATGAGCAGTTCTTC
v_gene: TRBV6-5
j_gene: TRBJ2-1
abundance: many
d_gene: -

CDR3aa: CATDPAGDGVKNIQYF
CDR3nt: TGTGCCACCGATCCGGCCGGGGATGGGGTCAAAAACATTCAGTACTTC
v_gene: TRBV28
j_gene: TRBJ2-4
abundance: many
d_gene: -

CDR3aa: CASSFSDYGYTF
CDR3nt: TGTGCCAGCAGTTTTTCGGACTATGGCTACACCTTC
v_gene: TRBV28
j_gene: TRBJ1-2
abundance: -
d_gene: -

CDR3aa: CASSPQGANTEAFF
CDR3nt: TGTGCCAGCTCACCACAGGGGGCGAACACTGAAGCTTTCTTT
v_gene: TRBV18
j_gene: TRBJ1-1
abundance: -
d_gene: TRBD1

CDR3aa: CASSRENDYGYTF
CDR3nt: TGTGCCAGCAGCAGGGAGAACGACTATGGCTACACCTTC
v_gene: TRBV3-1
j_gene: TRBJ1-2
abundance: few
d_gene: -

CDR3aa: CAWSGQGYYEQYF
CDR3nt: TGTGCCTGGAGTGGACAGGGTTACTACGAGCAGTACTTC
v_gene: TRBV30
j_gene: TRBJ2-7
abundance: few
d_gene: TRBD1

CDR3aa: CASSPRGSMTGELFF
CDR3nt: TGTGCCAGCAGCCCCCGGGGATCAATGACCGGGGAGCTGTTTTTT
v_gene: TRBV27
j_gene: TRBJ2-2
abundance: few
d_gene: -